What follows are 23 T cell receptor beta chains derived from one specimen sequenced in a study of blood T cell repertoires in COVID-19. Produced via immunoSEQ multiplex PCR; TCRdb's table is partial and in-frame only. The table lists roughly 250,000 clones, roughly 88% of them singletons. Sequencing was carried out using peripheral blood. These receptors were collected from a woman aged 35 to 49 who had recovered from COVID-19.

This clone has just one count. This chain joins TRBV5-1 and TRBJ2-7; perhaps TRBD1 as D (5 bases). This CDR3 region has 14 residues. Trimming stripped 4 bases from V and 2 bases from J, with 13 bases between. CDR1 and CDR2 (germline): SGHRS, YFSETQ. CDR3: CASSPQGLTYEQYF. The DNA of the CDR3 is TGCGCCAGCAGCCCTCAGGGTTTGACCTACGAGCAGTACTTC.

This clone was seen a single time. The chain joins TRBV18 to TRBJ1-2, with 9 bases that match TRBD1. CDR1 is KGHSH and CDR2 is LQKENI in the germline V gene. The CDR3 runs 16 residues. Germline trimming cut 6 bases from V and 4 bases from J; bases unmatched to any gene: 12. CDR3 in DNA: TGTGCCAGCTCCCACATTCCGGGACAGGGCACCTATGGCTACACCTTC. Its translation: CASSHIPGQGTYGYTF.

The gene calls are TRBV28 and TRBJ2-5, with 11 bases lining up with TRBD2. The CDR3 covers 16 residues. V shed 5 bases, J shed 0 bases, and the junction held 5 bases outside the gene matches. From germline, CDR1 is MDHEN and CDR2 SYDVKM. This CDR3 reads CASSRTSGGHQETQYF. DNA of the CDR3: TGTGCCAGCAGTCGTACTAGCGGGGGCCACCAAGAGACCCAGTACTTC.

The DNA for the CDR3 is TGTGCCAGCAAGATCATCGGACCAGCGAGGGGGCCAGATACGCAGTATTTT. It is translated as CASKIIGPARGPDTQYF. This sequence joins TRBV27 and TRBJ2-3; 7 positions match TRBD1. Germline CDR1 reads MNHEY; CDR2 reads SMNVEV (reference sequence). This CDR3 spans 17 amino acids. With 7 bases clipped from V and 4 bases from J, the junction kept 17 bases outside the gene matches.

As DNA, the CDR3 is TGTGCCTGGCACCTTAGGGGAGGGAACACTGAAGCTTTCTTT. Translation gives CAWHLRGGNTEAFF. The rearrangement joins TRBV30 to TRBJ1-1; D possibly corresponds to TRBD1 (5 bases). V lost 5 bases, J lost 1 base, and 14 bases lay in between. Germline lookup yields CDR1 GTSNPN and CDR2 SVGIG (reference sequence). The CDR3 sequence is 14 residues long.

This clone came up a few times. The chain combines TRBV3-1 (or the pseudogene TRBV3-2) with TRBJ2-7; the match to TRBD2 covers 8 bases. This CDR3 spans 17 amino acids. J gave up 4 bases and V 3 bases, and 14 bases lay outside the gene matches. CDR1 LGHDT and CDR2 YNNKEL come from the germline V gene (reference sequence). The CDR3 loop is CASSQNAGRTSSYEQYF. The DNA of the CDR3 is TGTGCCAGCAGCCAGAATGCAGGTAGGACTAGCAGTTACGAGCAGTACTTC.

The genes are TRBV10-3 and TRBJ1-2; tentatively, D is TRBD1 (6 bases). The CDR3 sequence is 14 residues long. Germline-derived CDR1 and CDR2 are ENHRY and SYGVKD. Deletions cut 6 bases from V and 0 bases from J, with 11 bases between. In nucleotides, the CDR3 is TGTGCCATCAGATCGGACAGAGCTAACTATGGCTACACCTTC. It encodes CAIRSDRANYGYTF.

The chain uses TRBV30 and TRBJ2-7; 7 bases fit TRBD2. V lost 3 bases, J lost 0 bases, and 14 bases stayed unmatched. Germline V gene sequence: CDR1 GTSNPN, CDR2 SVGIG (reference sequence). The CDR3 loop spans 17 amino acids. The CDR3 DNA follows: TGTGCCTGGAGCCGCTTGTTCGTGGGCGGGAGCTCCTACGAGCAGTACTTC. Translated, it gives CAWSRLFVGGSSYEQYF.

To note about this clone: This sample also contains other DNA sequences that code for the same CDR3. In nucleotides, the CDR3 is TGTGCCAGTAGCCTGACAGGGGCAAAAAACATTCAGTACTTC. Its protein product is CASSLTGAKNIQYF. The V call is TRBV19, the J call TRBJ2-4; 8 bases match TRBD1. This CDR3 has 14 residues. CDR1 is LNHDA and CDR2 is SQIVND in the germline V gene (reference sequence). V shed 6 bases, J shed 4 bases, and the junction held 5 bases outside the gene matches.

The rearrangement joins TRBV9 to TRBJ2-5; TRBD2 is a possible D gene (7 bases). CDR3 length equals 14 residues. The V end lost 3 bases, the J end lost 5 bases, and 14 bases lay between the germline ends. The germline gives CDR1 SGDLS, CDR2 YYNGEE. The DNA for the CDR3 is TGTGCCAGCAGCGCCTACAGGGAGGGGGAGACCCAGTACTTC. This codes for CASSAYREGETQYF. Drawing the rest from reference TRBV9 and TRBJ2-5, the complete variable domain is DSGVTQTPKHLITATGQRVTLRCSPRSGDLSVYWYQQSLDQGLQFLIQYYNGEERAKGNILERFSAQQFPDLHSELNLSSLELGDSALYFCASSAYREGETQYFGPGTRLLVL.

This chain links TRBV3-1 (or the pseudogene TRBV3-2) with TRBJ2-7; possibly TRBD2 for D (6 bases). Germline CDR1 LGHDT, CDR2 YNNKEL (reference sequence). The CDR3 spans 13 residues. Trimming removed 4 bases at V and 3 bases at J, with 10 bases between. CDR3 residues: CASSPPGVYEQYF. Here the CDR3 DNA reads TGTGCCAGCAGCCCCCCGGGAGTCTACGAGCAGTACTTC.

The V and J genes are TRBV27 and TRBJ2-7, with 10 nucleotides matching TRBD2. There are 14 residues in the CDR3. The V gene end was trimmed by 3 bases and the J gene end by 8 bases; junction bases not matched to a gene: 7. Germline assignment: CDR1 MNHEY and CDR2 SMNVEV (reference sequence). The CDR3 DNA is TGTGCCAGCAGTTTTCTTGTAGCGGGAGGTCAGCAGTACTTC. Protein sequence: CASSFLVAGGQQYF.

V usage is TRBV6-2 or TRBV6-3 and J usage is TRBJ2-2; TRBD1 matches 7 bases. Trimming removed 5 bases from V and 5 bases from J; junction bases left unmatched: 14. The CDR3 has 17 amino acids. Germline lookup yields CDR1 MNHEY and CDR2 SVGEGT. The CDR3 DNA reads as TGTGCCAGCAGTAGCCCGGACGGCAGGGGGAAGACCGGGGAGCTGTTTTTT. Translation gives CASSSPDGRGKTGELFF.

This clone was counted a single time. The chain uses TRBV28 and TRBJ2-7, with D possibly TRBD2 on 7 matching bases. CDR1 and CDR2 from the germline V gene are MDHEN and SYDVKM. The CDR3 consists of 13 residues. The V and J ends lost 7 bases and 7 bases respectively, with 17 bases between them. CDR3 nucleotide sequence: TGTGCCAGCACCACCGGGGGGCTTCGGGAGCAGTACTTC. It specifies CASTTGGLREQYF.

V and J are TRBV5-4 and TRBJ2-1; the match to TRBD2 covers 11 bases. This CDR3 is built from 15 residues. The V segment lost 1 base and the J segment 7 bases; nucleotides outside the gene matches: 4. In germline, CDR1 is SGHNT, CDR2 YYREEE (reference sequence). The CDR3 region is CASSLTSGSFNEQFF. In DNA form, the CDR3 reads TGTGCCAGCAGCTTGACTAGCGGGAGCTTTAATGAGCAGTTCTTC.

The genes are TRBV3-1 (or the pseudogene TRBV3-2) and TRBJ2-5, with D perhaps TRBD1 (7 bases). V was clipped by 2 bases and J by 5 bases, with 12 bases between them. CDR3 length: 14 residues. Germline V gives CDR1 LGHDT, CDR2 YNNKEL (reference sequence). The CDR3 region has the DNA TGTGCCAGCAGCCAATCACAGGGGAGGGAGACCCAGTACTTC. It yields the protein CASSQSQGRETQYF.

V is TRBV30 and J is TRBJ2-3; 11 nucleotides align to TRBD2. This CDR3 region has 13 residues. Germline V CDR1 and CDR2: GTSNPN, SVGIG (reference sequence). V gave up 8 bases and J gave up 2 bases; unmatched junction bases: 3. CDR3 sequence: CALSGRATDTQYF. For the CDR3, the DNA is TGTGCCCTTAGCGGGAGGGCCACAGATACGCAGTATTTT.

This clone was observed once. The chain carries TRBV10-3 and TRBJ1-1; D is perhaps TRBD1 (5 bases). Germline CDR1 is ENHRY and CDR2 is SYGVKD. Trimming shortened V by 5 bases and J by 0 bases, and 13 bases separated the two germline ends. The CDR3 is made up of 15 amino acids. Written as DNA, the CDR3 is TGTGCCATCAGTTCGGGGGACGCCATGAACACTGAAGCTTTCTTT. Amino acid sequence: CAISSGDAMNTEAFF.

This chain's CDR3 is CASSLRLAGGSTDTQYF. CDR3 bases: TGTGCCAGCAGCCTGAGACTAGCGGGAGGTAGCACAGATACGCAGTATTTT. This rearrangement joins TRBV7-2 to TRBJ2-3; 13 bases are a match to TRBD2. CDR3 length: 17 amino acids. CDR1 SGHTA and CDR2 FQGNSA come from the germline V gene. Trimming removed 5 bases from V and 0 bases from J; junction bases left unmatched: 5.

The V call is TRBV7-9, the J call TRBJ2-2; D perhaps matches TRBD1 (5 bases). Germline V lookup: CDR1 SEHNR, CDR2 FQNEAQ (reference sequence). CDR3 length equals 14 residues. The V gene lost 3 bases and the J gene lost 7 bases, with 12 bases spanning the gap. CDR3 region: CASSLGQGNGELFF. The CDR3 DNA is TGTGCCAGCAGCTTGGGGCAGGGAAACGGGGAGCTGTTTTTT.

The chain is built from TRBV11-3 and TRBJ2-7; the D is unclear. The CDR3 runs 14 residues. Germline V gene lookup returns CDR1 SGHNT and CDR2 YENEEA. V lost 2 bases, J lost 4 bases, and 12 bases lay in between. Here the CDR3 reads CASSLYGDEYEQYF. DNA of the CDR3: TGTGCCAGCAGCTTATACGGAGACGAGTACGAGCAGTACTTC.

The CDR3: CASSLDRVNTGELFF. The DNA for the CDR3 is TGTGCCAGCAGCCTAGACAGGGTCAACACCGGGGAGCTGTTTTTT. V is TRBV5-6 and J is TRBJ2-2, with 7 bases identical to TRBD1. Germline CDR1 SGHDT, CDR2 YYEEEE. The CDR3 contains 15 residues. Trimming at V came to 4 bases and at J to 2 bases, leaving 5 bases not matched to a gene.

This chain connects TRBV7-2 to TRBJ2-7; perhaps TRBD1 as D (6 bases). Germline CDR1 is SGHTA and CDR2 is FQGNSA. There are 15 residues in the CDR3. Trimming pared 4 bases from V and 0 bases from J, leaving 13 bases between. The CDR3 region has the DNA TGTGCCAGCAGCTCGAACAGGGCAAGCTCCTACGAGCAGTACTTC. Translation: CASSSNRASSYEQYF.